Following are 30 T cell receptor beta chains from one sample sequenced in a study of blood T cells in healthy people across ages. Through a sample-barcoded 5' primer and a J-beta primer mix, a second PCR was run for about 7 to 12 cycles. MiXCR, applied by TCRdb to the 5' RACE reads, yields one record per CDR3 protein. This sample has roughly 500,000 distinct CDR3 sequences, with less than 25% found just once. These data also formed part of another study, on T cells of mothers and their children.

Material: blood. These receptors came from a boy aged 10-17 years in good health.

The chain uses TRBV29-1 and TRBJ2-1; 7 nucleotides line up with TRBD1. The J segment lost 0 bases and the V segment lost 4 bases, leaving 6 bases of the junction unmatched. Germline CDR1 SQVTM, CDR2 ANQGSEA. CDR3 length: 15 residues. The CDR3 bases are TGCAGCGTTGGAGGGGGCTACTCCTCCTACAATGAGCAGTTCTTC. Translated: CSVGGGYSSYNEQFF.

The CDR3 is CASSPRLARSTDTQYF. The CDR3 DNA sequence: TGTGCCAGCAGCCCGAGACTAGCACGAAGCACAGATACGCAGTATTTT. The V and J genes are TRBV7-2 and TRBJ2-3; TRBD2 matches 7 bases. The V segment lost 5 bases and the J segment 0 bases; nucleotides outside the gene matches: 8. The CDR3 is 16 residues long. Germline CDR1 and CDR2: SGHTA and FQGNSA.

Only a few counts were recorded for this clonotype. The CDR3 ends on some other residue instead of the conserved phenylalanine or tryptophan, so this is likely a read error. The CDR3 protein is CASSDGRRGTEAFL. CDR3 sequence (DNA): TGTGCCAGCAGTGACGGTAGGAGGGGTACTGAAGCTTTCCTT. The chain couples TRBV25-1 to TRBJ1-1, with a tentative D call TRBD1 (5 bases). V lost 3 bases, J lost 5 bases, and 13 bases lay in between. Looked up from germline, CDR1 is MGHDK and CDR2 is SYGVNS. The CDR3 loop spans 14 amino acids.

This clonotype was counted only a few times. The rearrangement joins TRBV6-5 to TRBJ2-2, with TRBD1 matching over 9 bases. CDR1 is MNHEY, CDR2 SVGAGI, per germline. Losses at the gene ends were 1 base for V and 2 bases for J; bases not matched to a gene: 14. The CDR3 is 20 residues long. The DNA for the CDR3 is TGTGCCAGCAGTTACTGGGCTAAGGACAGGGGTGCTTATAACACCGGGGAGCTGTTTTTT. This sequence encodes CASSYWAKDRGAYNTGELFF.

Ten or more counts support this clonotype. The chain is built from TRBV4-1 and TRBJ2-5; 10 nucleotides line up with TRBD2. V trimming: 0 bases; J trimming: 2 bases; junction bases outside the gene matches: 3. The CDR3 has 16 residues. Germline CDR1 reads MGHRA; CDR2 reads YSYEKL. The CDR3 protein is CASSQEQREGQETQYF. The CDR3 coding sequence is TGCGCCAGCAGCCAAGAACAGCGGGAGGGTCAAGAGACCCAGTACTTC.

The V and J genes are TRBV7-2 and TRBJ2-5; D remains ambiguous. V was trimmed by 1 base and J by 13 bases, leaving 13 bases between them. Germline CDR1 is SGHTA and CDR2 is FQGNSA. The CDR3 contains 12 residues. The CDR3 bases are TGTGCCAGCAGCTTAGAAACAGTAAGGTGGTACTTC. Its protein is CASSLETVRWYF.

This clonotype was counted only a few times. The rearrangement joins TRBV7-8 to TRBJ2-1; 7 positions match TRBD2. The V segment lost 5 bases and the J segment 6 bases; nucleotides outside the gene matches: 4. The CDR3 totals 13 residues. Germline loops: CDR1 SGHVS, CDR2 FQNEAQ. The DNA for the CDR3 is TGTGCCAGCAGCGAGACTAGCACCAATGAGCAGTTCTTC. Translating gives CASSETSTNEQFF.

The CDR3 loop is CASQRVGHEQFF. CDR3 sequence (DNA): TGTGCCAGCCAAAGGGTCGGTCATGAGCAGTTCTTC. The J gene is TRBJ2-1, the V gene TRBV11-2; no firm D call. V dropped 8 bases and J dropped 8 bases, with 13 bases sitting between them. Germline CDR1 reads SGHAT; CDR2 reads FQNNGV. This CDR3 has 12 amino acids.

The V and J genes are TRBV6-1 and TRBJ2-5; 9 nucleotides line up with TRBD1. The J call may be incorrect, as the DNA end agrees better with TRBJ2-1. The CDR3 spans 15 residues. CDR1 is MNHNS and CDR2 is SASEGT in the germline V gene. Here the CDR3 DNA reads TGTGCCAGCAGTGATGGGGACAGGGTGAGCGATGAGCAGTTCTTC. Protein sequence: CASSDGDRVSDEQFF.

The chain joins TRBV25-1 to TRBJ1-2, with D maybe TRBD1 (5 bases). The CDR3 is made up of 13 amino acids. The V gene lost 4 bases and the J gene lost 4 bases, with 10 bases spanning the gap. Germline V CDR1 and CDR2: MGHDK, SYGVNS. Written as DNA, the CDR3 is TGTGCCAGCAGTGCACCAGGGAGCTATGGCTACACCTTC. Its translation: CASSAPGSYGYTF.

The rearrangement uses TRBV27 and TRBJ2-2; no clear D gene. CDR1 and CDR2 from the germline V gene are MNHEY and SMNVEV (reference sequence). Trimming removed 5 bases at V and 4 bases at J, with 11 bases between. The CDR3 is 14 residues long. CDR3 sequence: CASSLLPGTGELFF. The CDR3 DNA sequence: TGTGCCAGCAGTCTCTTACCGGGCACCGGGGAGCTGTTTTTT.

This clonotype was counted at least ten times. The chain employs TRBV20-1 and TRBJ2-2, with 8 bases aligning to TRBD2. Per germline, CDR1 DFQATT and CDR2 SNEGSKA (reference sequence). The CDR3 is 16 residues long. Trimming removed 0 bases from V and 3 bases from J; junction bases left unmatched: 6. Here the CDR3 DNA reads TGCAGTGCTAGAGACAGGGAAGCGGGAGACACCGGGGAGCTGTTTTTT. It translates to CSARDREAGDTGELFF.

This clonotype was seen a handful of times. V and J are TRBV3-1 and TRBJ1-4, with 8 positions matching TRBD1. Germline loops: CDR1 LGHDT, CDR2 YNNKEL (reference sequence). V gave up 6 bases and J gave up 8 bases; unmatched junction bases: 5. The CDR3 consists of 13 residues. CDR3 sequence (DNA): TGTGCCAGCAGGGACAGGGTCGGGGAAAAACTGTTTTTT. Residues: CASRDRVGEKLFF.

This clonotype occurred many times. This chain uses TRBV28 with TRBJ2-7; 7 nucleotides align to TRBD2. Trimming at V came to 5 bases and at J to 5 bases, leaving 12 bases not matched to a gene. The germline CDR1 and CDR2 sequences are MDHEN and SYDVKM. CDR3 length equals 15 residues. CDR3 loop: CASSPTGGYADEQYF. CDR3 bases: TGTGCCAGCAGTCCCACCGGGGGGTATGCGGACGAGCAGTACTTC. Drawing the rest from reference TRBV28 and TRBJ2-7, the complete variable domain is DVKVTQSSRYLVKRTGEKVFLECVQDMDHENMFWYRQDPGLGLRLIYFSYDVKMKEKGDIPEGYSVSREKKERFSLILESASTNQTSMYLCASSPTGGYADEQYFGPGTRLTVT.

This clonotype was detected a few times. The chain employs TRBV12-3 or TRBV12-4 and TRBJ1-1; D is possibly TRBD1 (5 bases). The CDR3 is 13 amino acids. Trimming stripped 3 bases from V and 6 bases from J, with 11 bases between. The CDR3 spells CASSLGGGSEAFF. The CDR3 bases are TGTGCCAGCAGTTTGGGGGGAGGGTCTGAAGCTTTCTTT.

This clonotype was observed many times. CDR3 bases: TGTGCCAGCAGCCCGGCAGGGGCGTACCAAGAGACCCAGTACTTC. This translates into CASSPAGAYQETQYF. The chain links TRBV7-2 to TRBJ2-5; maybe TRBD1 (6 bases). The ends were cut back, 5 bases at V and 0 bases at J, with 13 bases in the middle. Looked up from germline, CDR1 is SGHTA and CDR2 is FQGNSA. This CDR3 has 15 residues.

This clonotype was seen only a few times. The chain uses TRBV30 and TRBJ2-3; TRBD2 aligns across 8 bases. The germline CDR1 and CDR2 sequences are GTSNPN and SVGIG (reference sequence). The CDR3 is made up of 14 amino acids. With 3 bases clipped from V and 0 bases from J, the junction kept 2 bases outside the gene matches. The CDR3 DNA is TGTGCCTGGAGAGGCGGGAGGAGCACAGATACGCAGTATTTT. Translating gives CAWRGGRSTDTQYF.

The table lists this clonotype with a few counts. CDR3 in amino acids: CASSYLTGTGDGYTF. As DNA, the CDR3 is TGTGCCAGCAGTTACCTAACCGGGACGGGGGATGGCTACACCTTC. The rearrangement joins TRBV6-5 to TRBJ1-2; D may be TRBD1 (5 bases). The CDR3 consists of 15 residues. V gave up 2 bases and J gave up 6 bases, with 16 bases separating them. Germline V gene data show CDR1 as MNHEY and CDR2 as SVGAGI.

A note on this clonotype: The CDR3 carries no conserved terminal phenylalanine or tryptophan, so it likely arises from a read error. This sequence joins TRBV18 and TRBJ2-5; 8 bases align to TRBD1. The germline V gene encodes CDR1 KGHSH and CDR2 LQKENI. Unmatched junction bases numbered 5, after V lost 0 bases and J lost 11 bases. The CDR3 contains 13 residues. The CDR3 loop is CASSPPDRVEQYV. The DNA of the CDR3 is TGTGCCAGCTCACCACCGGACAGGGTAGAGCAGTACGTC.

This clonotype came up a few times. V gene TRBV28 combines with J gene TRBJ2-5; TRBD2 matches 7 bases. Germline trimming cut 3 bases from V and 9 bases from J; bases unmatched to any gene: 13. The CDR3 runs 15 residues. From germline, CDR1 is MDHEN and CDR2 SYDVKM. The CDR3 DNA is TGTGCCAGCAGTTTTCTAGCGGCTGGGGAATCGGCCCAGTACTTC. Amino acids: CASSFLAAGESAQYF.

V gene TRBV5-1 combines with J gene TRBJ2-5; tentatively, D is TRBD1 (5 bases). The germline V and J ends were trimmed by 0 bases and 3 bases, with 15 bases remaining between them. The germline V gene has CDR1 SGHRS and CDR2 YFSETQ. CDR3 size: 16 residues. For the CDR3, the DNA is TGCGCCAGCAGCTTGGGTTCCGCAGGGCGAGAAGAGACCCAGTACTTC. It specifies CASSLGSAGREETQYF. Full variable domain (rest looked up from reference TRBV5-1 and TRBJ2-5): KAGVTQTPRYLIKTRGQQVTLSCSPISGHRSVSWYQQTPGQGLQFLFEYFSETQRNKGNFPGRFSGRQFSNSRSEMNVSTLELGDSALYLCASSLGSAGREETQYFGPGTRLLVL.

Only a few counts were recorded for this clonotype. This chain joins TRBV30 and TRBJ2-3; D gene unclear. Germline V gene lookup returns CDR1 GTSNPN and CDR2 SVGIG (reference sequence). The CDR3 is 13 amino acids. The V gene lost 2 bases and the J gene lost 3 bases, with 9 bases spanning the gap. The CDR3 DNA reads TGTGCCTGGAGTTTTCAAACGACAGATACGCAGTATTTT. Translating it yields CAWSFQTTDTQYF.

The J gene is TRBJ1-1, the V gene TRBV7-2; no reliable D call. This CDR3 comprises 16 residues. Trimming shortened V by 1 base and J by 1 base, and 13 bases separated the two germline ends. Germline CDR1 is SGHTA and CDR2 is FQGNSA. In DNA, the CDR3 is TGTGCCAGCAGCTTAGGGGAAAGGCCAAGGAACACTGAAGCTTTCTTT. Its protein is CASSLGERPRNTEAFF.

V usage is TRBV28 and J usage is TRBJ2-5; 11 nucleotides line up with TRBD1. The DNA matches TRBJ2-7 better at its end, which makes the J call doubtful. CDR3 length: 15 amino acids. The V gene's germline CDR1 is MDHEN and CDR2 SYDVKM. CDR3 amino acids: CASRPGQGAQDEQYF. CDR3 nucleotide sequence: TGTGCCAGCAGACCCGGACAGGGGGCACAGGACGAGCAGTACTTC.

The table lists this clonotype with a few counts. The CDR3 loop reads CASSEGQGAYNEQFF. CDR3 DNA: TGTGCCAGCTCAGAAGGCCAGGGCGCCTACAATGAGCAGTTCTTC. V usage is TRBV18 and J usage is TRBJ2-1; D perhaps matches TRBD1 (5 bases). The germline V gene has CDR1 KGHSH and CDR2 LQKENI. This CDR3 is 15 amino acids long. V lost 5 bases, J lost 2 bases, and 13 bases lay in between.

The rearrangement joins TRBV29-1 to TRBJ2-7; a weak D match, TRBD1 (6 bases). The germline V gene has CDR1 SQVTM and CDR2 ANQGSEA. Between the trimmed V and J ends, which lost 4 bases and 4 bases, there was a span of 11 bases. The CDR3 is 12 amino acids. The CDR3 reads CSVVRGTYEQYF. CDR3 nucleotide sequence: TGCAGCGTTGTCAGGGGTACATACGAGCAGTACTTC.

The chain recombines TRBV12-3 or TRBV12-4 with TRBJ1-4, with D possibly matching TRBD1 (5 bases). The V gene lost 2 bases and the J gene lost 8 bases, with 9 bases spanning the gap. There are 13 residues in the CDR3. Here the CDR3 DNA reads TGTGCCAGCAGTTTACGACAGCAAGAAAAACTGTTTTTT. It is translated as CASSLRQQEKLFF.

On this clonotype itself: The junction departs from the called germline gene at one end, perhaps through a read error. CDR3 region: CARSPPGQPYEQYF. The CDR3 nucleotides read TGTGCCCGCAGCCCTCCTGGACAGCCCTACGAGCAGTACTTC. The chain uses TRBV3-1 and TRBJ2-7, with a tentative D call TRBD1 (6 bases). The length of the CDR3 is 14 residues. Germline V gives CDR1 LGHDT, CDR2 YNNKEL (reference sequence).

The J gene is TRBJ2-3, the V gene TRBV7-2; the D is unclear. The germline gives CDR1 SGHTA, CDR2 FQGNSA. The V and J ends lost 1 base and 2 bases respectively, with 13 bases between them. CDR3 length: 16 amino acids. This CDR3 is CASSLVLRHHTDTQYF. Written as DNA, the CDR3 is TGTGCCAGCAGCTTAGTGTTGCGGCACCACACAGATACGCAGTATTTT. Drawing the rest from reference TRBV7-2 and TRBJ2-3, the complete variable domain is GAGVSQSPSNKVTEKGKDVELRCDPISGHTALYWYRQSLGQGLEFLIYFQGNSAPDKSGLPSDRFSAERTGGSVSTLTIQRTQQEDSAVYLCASSLVLRHHTDTQYFGPGTRLTVL.

This clonotype was seen more than once but under ten times. V is TRBV5-1 and J is TRBJ1-6; 12 nucleotides align to TRBD1. Germline-derived CDR1 and CDR2 are SGHRS and YFSETQ. With V trimmed by 4 bases and J by 9 bases, 11 bases remained unmatched. This CDR3 region has 17 residues. CDR3 region: CASSPEGQGAGFSPLHF. CDR3 nucleotide sequence: TGCGCCAGCAGCCCGGAGGGACAGGGGGCAGGGTTTTCACCCCTCCACTTT.